These 11 T cell receptor beta chains were all obtained from the same sample, sequenced in a study of cytomegalovirus exposure and HLA in healthy donors. PCR was performed using 60 Vbeta and 13 Jbeta primers. Produced via immunoSEQ multiplex PCR; TCRdb's table is partial and in-frame only. The sample has under 200,000 clones; around 85% are singletons. Sequencing was performed on PBMCs. All receptors come from a man aged 45 to 65 in good health and CMV-seropositive.

This clone appeared a few times. V is TRBV5-6 and J is TRBJ2-3; D call uncertain. Germline V gives CDR1 SGHDT, CDR2 YYEEEE. The CDR3 contains 14 residues. V was trimmed by 2 bases and J by 6 bases, leaving 13 bases between them. For the CDR3, the DNA is TGTGCCAGCAGCTTTTCGGGTTCTCCCGATACGCAGTATTTT. This translates into CASSFSGSPDTQYF.

This rearrangement joins TRBV30 to TRBJ1-2; D unclear. The CDR3 contains 13 residues. The ends were cut back, 0 bases at V and 2 bases at J, with 7 bases in the middle. The germline CDR1 and CDR2 sequences are GTSNPN and SVGIG (reference sequence). As DNA, the CDR3 is TGTGCCTGGAGTGTTAAAGAGAACTATGGCTACACCTTC. Amino acids: CAWSVKENYGYTF.

The chain links TRBV6-1 to TRBJ2-7; D possibly corresponds to TRBD2 (6 bases). Germline V CDR1 and CDR2: MNHNS, SASEGT. The CDR3 runs to 14 residues. V lost 5 bases, J lost 2 bases, and 13 bases lay in between. The CDR3, as DNA: TGTGCCAGCAGTACCTCCGGGACTGCCTACGAGCAGTACTTC. This translates into CASSTSGTAYEQYF.

This sequence joins TRBV30 and TRBJ2-2; 7 bases match TRBD1. This CDR3 comprises 15 residues. Germline V gives CDR1 GTSNPN, CDR2 SVGIG (reference sequence). V lost 4 bases and J lost 4; bases outside the gene matches: 9. The CDR3 bases are TGTGCCTGGATCCCGGGACAGAGACTCACCGGGGAGCTGTTTTTT. As protein: CAWIPGQRLTGELFF.

This rearrangement joins TRBV5-1 to TRBJ1-6, with 11 bases fitting TRBD1. V lost 4 bases and J lost 8; bases outside the gene matches: 11. Germline loops: CDR1 SGHRS, CDR2 YFSETQ. This CDR3 is 17 amino acids long. CDR3 sequence: CASSPRTGGGHDSPLHF. CDR3 in DNA: TGCGCCAGCAGCCCAAGGACAGGGGGCGGACATGATTCACCCCTCCACTTT.

The chain links TRBV10-3 to TRBJ2-5; D might be TRBD1 (7 bases). The CDR3 is 15 residues long. V lost 4 bases, J lost 5 bases, and 17 bases lay in between. The germline CDR1 and CDR2 sequences are ENHRY and SYGVKD. The DNA for the CDR3 is TGTGCCATCAGTGCCCCCCAGGGGGGAAGGGAGACCCAGTACTTC. It translates to CAISAPQGGRETQYF.

V and J are TRBV13 and TRBJ1-5, with 7 bases lining up with TRBD1. CDR3 length: 14 amino acids. The V segment lost 4 bases and the J segment 2 bases; nucleotides outside the gene matches: 2. Germline CDR1 PRHDT, CDR2 FYEKMQ (reference sequence). CDR3 DNA sequence: TGTGCCAGCAGCTCTGGACAGGGCAATCAGCCCCAGCATTTT. Translation gives CASSSGQGNQPQHF.

The CDR3 sequence: CASSLGISSGRSETQYF. In nucleotides, the CDR3 is TGTGCCAGCAGCTTAGGGATTTCTAGCGGGAGGTCAGAGACCCAGTACTTC. This chain links TRBV7-3 with TRBJ2-5; 11 bases agree with TRBD2. The CDR3 is 17 amino acids. J lost 4 bases, V lost 2 bases, and 9 bases had no gene match. The germline V gene encodes CDR1 SGHTA and CDR2 FQGTGA.

The chain joins TRBV5-1 to TRBJ2-2, with D possibly matching TRBD1 (6 bases). The CDR3 is 17 residues long. V shed 4 bases and J shed 4 bases, with 20 bases lying between them. The germline V gene has CDR1 SGHRS and CDR2 YFSETQ. The CDR3 DNA follows: TGCGCCAGCAGCACCCCCAAGACAGGCATTGGCACCGGGGAGCTGTTTTTT. It yields the protein CASSTPKTGIGTGELFF.

CDR3 nucleotide sequence: TGTGCTACGACTGCTGTCAGCAATCAGCCCCAGCATTTT. It yields the protein CATTAVSNQPQHF. The chain combines TRBV6-1 with TRBJ1-5; no definite D call. The germline gives CDR1 MNHNS, CDR2 SASEGT. The CDR3 runs to 13 residues.

This clone has a single count. The chain links TRBV27 to TRBJ1-5; TRBD1 aligns across 11 bases. Germline CDR1 reads MNHEY; CDR2 reads SMNVEV (reference sequence). Losses at the gene ends were 6 bases for V and 4 bases for J; bases not matched to a gene: 14. The CDR3 totals 18 residues. In nucleotides, the CDR3 is TGTGCCAGCAGGAAAGGCTCCGGGACAGGGGGACGTAATCAGCCCCAGCATTTT. Protein: CASRKGSGTGGRNQPQHF.